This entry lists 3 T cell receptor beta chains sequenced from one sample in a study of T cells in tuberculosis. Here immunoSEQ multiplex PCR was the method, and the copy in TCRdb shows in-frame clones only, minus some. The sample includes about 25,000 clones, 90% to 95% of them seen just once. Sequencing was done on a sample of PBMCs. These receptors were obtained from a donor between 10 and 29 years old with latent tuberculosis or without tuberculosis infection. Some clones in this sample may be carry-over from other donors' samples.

The CDR3 sequence: CASSTEDTQYF. In nucleotides, the CDR3 is TGTGCCAGCAGTACTGAGGATACGCAGTATTTT. V and J are TRBV6-6 and TRBJ2-3; D unclear. Germline values: CDR1 MNHNY, CDR2 SVGAGI (reference sequence). This CDR3 is 11 amino acids long. V was pared by 5 bases and J by 6 bases, with 6 bases between.

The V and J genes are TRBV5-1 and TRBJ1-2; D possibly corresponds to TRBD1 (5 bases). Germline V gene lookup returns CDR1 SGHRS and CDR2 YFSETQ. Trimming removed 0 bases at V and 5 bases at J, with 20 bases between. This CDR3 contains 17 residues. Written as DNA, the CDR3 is TGCGCCAGCAGCTTGGTTCCCAGGGCGTCGGATTGGTATGGCTACACCTTC. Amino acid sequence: CASSLVPRASDWYGYTF.

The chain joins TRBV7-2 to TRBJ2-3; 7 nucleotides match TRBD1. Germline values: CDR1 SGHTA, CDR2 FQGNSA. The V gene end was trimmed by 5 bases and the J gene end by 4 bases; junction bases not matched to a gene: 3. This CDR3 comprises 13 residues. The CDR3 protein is CASSRDRADTQYF. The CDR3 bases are TGTGCCAGCAGCCGGGACAGAGCAGATACGCAGTATTTT.